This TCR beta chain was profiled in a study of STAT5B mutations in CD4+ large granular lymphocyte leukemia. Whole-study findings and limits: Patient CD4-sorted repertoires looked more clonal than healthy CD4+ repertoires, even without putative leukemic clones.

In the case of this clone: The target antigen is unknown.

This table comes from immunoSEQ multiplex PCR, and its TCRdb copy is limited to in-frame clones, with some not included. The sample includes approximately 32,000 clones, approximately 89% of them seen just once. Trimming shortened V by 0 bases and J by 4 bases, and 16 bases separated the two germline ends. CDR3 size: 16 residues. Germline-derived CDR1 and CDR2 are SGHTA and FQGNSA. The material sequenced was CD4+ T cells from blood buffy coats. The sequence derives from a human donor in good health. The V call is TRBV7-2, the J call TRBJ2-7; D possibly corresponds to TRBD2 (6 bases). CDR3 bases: TGTGCCAGCAGCTTAGCGGGGGGTGTTGGACTATACGAGCAGTACTTC. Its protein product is CASSLAGGVGLYEQYF.